The 30 T cell receptor beta chains reported below all come from one sample, sequenced in a study of cytomegalovirus exposure and HLA in healthy donors. Measured with immunoSEQ multiplex PCR; TCRdb has only the in-frame clones, and not every one. This table has a few hundred thousand clones, around 91% appearing once. Sample: PBMCs. The receptor source for this set is a woman under 30 in good health and CMV-seronegative.

The V gene is TRBV4-2, the J gene TRBJ2-5; tentative D call: TRBD1 (7 bases). The CDR3 runs to 16 residues. Trimming took 3 bases from V and 5 from J, leaving 19 bases between them. Germline values: CDR1 LGHNA, CDR2 YNFKEQ. The CDR3 bases are TGTGCCAGCAGCCACTCTGAGGAGACAGGGAGGGAGACCCAGTACTTC. As protein: CASSHSEETGRETQYF.

The chain couples TRBV10-3 to TRBJ2-4; 8 nucleotides agree with TRBD1. Unmatched junction bases numbered 10, after V lost 6 bases and J lost 6 bases. This CDR3 contains 15 residues. Germline V gives CDR1 ENHRY, CDR2 SYGVKD. CDR3 amino acids: CAISLTTGAGNIQYF. The DNA for the CDR3 is TGTGCCATCAGCCTTACGACAGGGGCGGGAAACATTCAGTACTTC.

V gene TRBV5-1 combines with J gene TRBJ1-1; 9 nucleotides line up with TRBD1. V lost 4 bases to trimming and J lost 1 base; unmatched junction nucleotides: 8. Germline V gene data show CDR1 as SGHRS and CDR2 as YFSETQ. The CDR3 runs 16 residues. This CDR3 is CASSASGTGPNTEAFF. The CDR3 bases are TGCGCCAGCAGCGCCTCCGGGACAGGGCCGAACACTGAAGCTTTCTTT.

This clone was observed a single time. This chain uses TRBV6-1 with TRBJ1-2; 9 nucleotides align to TRBD1. In germline, CDR1 is MNHNS, CDR2 SASEGT. The CDR3 spans 14 residues. The V gene end was trimmed by 6 bases and the J gene end by 4 bases; junction bases not matched to a gene: 6. The CDR3 bases are TGTGCCAGCAGGGGGGGACAGGGAGGCTATGGCTACACCTTC. The encoded protein is CASRGGQGGYGYTF.

The chain recombines TRBV7-9 with TRBJ1-1; weak D call: TRBD1 (5 bases). CDR3 length: 17 residues. The ends were cut back, 5 bases at V and 2 bases at J, with 21 bases in the middle. CDR1 and CDR2 (germline): SEHNR, FQNEAQ (reference sequence). CDR3 loop: CASSPSAGQGGNTEAFF. The DNA of the CDR3 is TGTGCCAGCAGCCCTAGCGCTGGTCAGGGCGGCAACACTGAAGCTTTCTTT.

This sequence joins TRBV28 and TRBJ2-7; 7 positions match TRBD2. V lost 4 bases and J lost 3; bases outside the gene matches: 9. Germline V gene lookup returns CDR1 MDHEN and CDR2 SYDVKM. The CDR3 covers 15 residues. Here the CDR3 reads CASSSPGLRGYEQYF. The CDR3 DNA reads as TGTGCCAGCAGTTCCCCGGGACTACGGGGCTACGAGCAGTACTTC.

V is TRBV6-5 and J is TRBJ1-2, with a weak D call TRBD1 (6 bases). Germline-derived CDR1 and CDR2 are MNHEY and SVGAGI. The CDR3 totals 15 residues. With 6 bases removed from V and 4 bases from J, the gap between germline ends came to 18 bases. Here the CDR3 reads CASSSNRESVYGYTF. Written as DNA, the CDR3 is TGTGCCAGCAGCTCCAACAGGGAATCTGTCTATGGCTACACCTTC.

The J gene is TRBJ2-5, the V gene TRBV4-1; 7 bases agree with TRBD1. Per the germline V gene, CDR1 is MGHRA and CDR2 is YSYEKL. V was pared by 3 bases and J by 2 bases, with 9 bases of the junction left unmatched. CDR3 length equals 16 residues. The CDR3 DNA reads TGCGCCAGCAGCCAGGCTCCGGGACAGAATCAAGAGACCCAGTACTTC. Amino acids: CASSQAPGQNQETQYF.

CDR3 loop: CASSISGNNEQFF. The CDR3 nucleotides are TGTGCCAGTAGTATTTCAGGCAACAATGAGCAGTTCTTC. V and J are TRBV19 and TRBJ2-1, with D uncertain. The CDR3 is 13 amino acids. Germline V gives CDR1 LNHDA, CDR2 SQIVND (reference sequence). The V and J ends lost 3 bases and 5 bases respectively, with 8 bases between them.

The chain uses TRBV30 and TRBJ2-7; TRBD1 matches 8 bases. With V trimmed by 0 bases and J by 4 bases, 5 bases remained unmatched. The germline gives CDR1 GTSNPN, CDR2 SVGIG (reference sequence). This CDR3 is built from 14 residues. CDR3 nucleotide sequence: TGTGCCTGGAGTGTCGGGACAGGACCTTACGAGCAGTACTTC. Its translation: CAWSVGTGPYEQYF.

The V gene is TRBV9, the J gene TRBJ2-3; 7 bases agree with TRBD2. The germline V gene encodes CDR1 SGDLS and CDR2 YYNGEE. Trimming at V came to 3 bases and at J to 4 bases, leaving 8 bases not matched to a gene. This CDR3 region has 15 residues. The CDR3 DNA follows: TGTGCCAGCAGCGGCGGTACTAGCGCAGCAGATACGCAGTATTTT. It encodes CASSGGTSAADTQYF.

The chain links TRBV7-8 to TRBJ1-2, with 7 bases that match TRBD1. The CDR3 is 13 residues long. V lost 3 bases and J lost 4; bases outside the gene matches: 2. The V gene's germline CDR1 is SGHVS and CDR2 FQNEAQ. CDR3 amino acids: CASSLGQLYGYTF. CDR3 DNA: TGTGCCAGCAGCTTGGGACAGCTCTATGGCTACACCTTC.

As for this clone: Other DNA sequences in the same sample also yield this CDR3. V gene TRBV6-1 combines with J gene TRBJ1-1, with TRBD1 identical over 8 bases. This CDR3 spans 12 amino acids. Trimming cost V 6 bases and J 5 bases; bases outside gene matches: 2. CDR1 and CDR2 (germline): MNHNS, SASEGT. This CDR3 reads CASRRTGTEAFF. The CDR3 DNA sequence: TGTGCCAGCAGGAGGACAGGGACTGAAGCTTTCTTT.

The rearrangement links TRBV2 to TRBJ2-3; tentative D call: TRBD1 (6 bases). Germline CDR1 reads SNHLY; CDR2 reads FYNNEI. The CDR3 sequence is 15 residues long. V dropped 4 bases and J dropped 0 bases, with 11 bases sitting between them. The CDR3: CASSVTGWSTDTQYF. The DNA for the CDR3 is TGTGCCAGCAGTGTTACAGGGTGGAGCACAGATACGCAGTATTTT.

The chain links TRBV28 to TRBJ2-7, with a weak D call TRBD1 (5 bases). Deletions cut 5 bases from V and 8 bases from J, with 13 bases between. CDR3 length: 12 residues. Germline V CDR1 and CDR2: MDHEN, SYDVKM. The CDR3: CASSQQDSQQYV. CDR3 nucleotide sequence: TGTGCCAGCAGTCAACAGGATTCACAGCAGTACGTC.

CDR3 sequence reads: CASMTGVLTEAFF. CDR3 DNA: TGTGCCAGCATGACGGGGGTTTTAACTGAAGCTTTCTTT. J is TRBJ1-1 and V is TRBV2; D is perhaps TRBD1 (5 bases). V dropped 7 bases and J dropped 5 bases, with 14 bases sitting between them. This CDR3 region has 13 residues. Germline V gives CDR1 SNHLY, CDR2 FYNNEI.

The chain employs TRBV28 and TRBJ2-3, with 9 bases aligning to TRBD1. The CDR3 consists of 17 residues. In germline, CDR1 is MDHEN, CDR2 SYDVKM. The V and J ends lost 8 bases and 0 bases, in that order; junction bases with no gene match: 12. The CDR3 region has the DNA TGTGCCAGCGGACCACCCCTAGGGACAGGGAGCACAGATACGCAGTATTTT. Residues: CASGPPLGTGSTDTQYF. The variable domain in full, completed from reference TRBV28 and TRBJ2-3, reads DVKVTQSSRYLVKRTGEKVFLECVQDMDHENMFWYRQDPGLGLRLIYFSYDVKMKEKGDIPEGYSVSREKKERFSLILESASTNQTSMYLCASGPPLGTGSTDTQYFGPGTRLTVL.

The chain employs TRBV28 and TRBJ1-2; TRBD1 matches at 9 bases. Germline lookup yields CDR1 MDHEN and CDR2 SYDVKM. CDR3 size: 13 residues. V lost 4 bases, J lost 6 bases, and 3 bases stayed unmatched. The CDR3 spells CASSSTGGNGYTF. As DNA, the CDR3 is TGTGCCAGCAGTTCGACAGGGGGGAATGGCTACACCTTC.

The count of this clone is one. The V call is TRBV5-4, the J call TRBJ2-7, with 13 bases fitting TRBD2. Per the germline V gene, CDR1 is SGHNT and CDR2 is YYREEE (reference sequence). The CDR3 totals 16 residues. Germline trimming cut 0 bases from V and 3 bases from J; bases unmatched to any gene: 3. CDR3 sequence (DNA): TGTGCCAGCAGCTTGGAGGGACTAGCGGGGAACTACGAGCAGTACGTC. This gives the protein CASSLEGLAGNYEQYV.

The V and J genes are TRBV28 and TRBJ1-5; D is perhaps TRBD1 (5 bases). V was pared by 5 bases and J by 2 bases, with 13 bases between. The germline V gene encodes CDR1 MDHEN and CDR2 SYDVKM. The CDR3 runs 15 residues. Here the CDR3 reads CASSPASTGNQPQHF. The CDR3, as DNA: TGTGCCAGCAGTCCTGCCTCGACAGGCAATCAGCCCCAGCATTTT.

J is TRBJ1-1 and V is TRBV11-1; 8 nucleotides line up with TRBD1. This CDR3 has 13 residues. The junction had 5 bases not matched to a gene; V was cut back by 8 bases and J by 3 bases. The germline V gene has CDR1 SGHAT and CDR2 FQDESV (reference sequence). CDR3: CASSGQAYTEAFF. In DNA form, the CDR3 reads TGTGCCAGCTCGGGACAGGCATACACTGAAGCTTTCTTT.

This sequence joins TRBV4-2 and TRBJ1-3, with D perhaps matching TRBD1 (5 bases). The germline V and J ends were trimmed by 1 base and 2 bases, with 12 bases remaining between them. CDR1 LGHNA and CDR2 YNFKEQ come from the germline V gene. The CDR3 sequence is 16 residues long. The CDR3 spells CASSQVGRGPGNTIYF. Here the CDR3 DNA reads TGTGCCAGCAGCCAAGTGGGGCGGGGACCTGGAAACACCATATATTTT.

This clone was seen a few times. The rearrangement links TRBV5-1 to TRBJ2-7; the match to TRBD2 covers 7 bases. The CDR3 totals 14 residues. From germline, CDR1 is SGHRS and CDR2 YFSETQ. The ends lost 2 bases at V and 3 bases at J; junction bases unmatched: 5. DNA of the CDR3: TGCGCCAGCAGCTTTGGACTAGATTACTACGAGCAGTACTTC. Its protein is CASSFGLDYYEQYF.

The chain has TRBV29-1 and TRBJ2-5; no clear D. Looked up from germline, CDR1 is SQVTM and CDR2 is ANQGSEA. Trimming cost V 4 bases and J 1 base, with 10 bases left between them. The CDR3 has 13 amino acids. The DNA of the CDR3 is TGCAGCGTTGTGGTTGGCGGCCAAGAGACCCAGTACTTC. Residues: CSVVVGGQETQYF.

J is TRBJ2-5 and V is TRBV5-4, with a possible D match to TRBD2 (6 bases). V was trimmed by 0 bases and J by 2 bases, leaving 11 bases between them. Germline V lookup: CDR1 SGHNT, CDR2 YYREEE (reference sequence). This CDR3 has 15 amino acids. CDR3 sequence reads: CASSLDGGRQETQYF. Here the CDR3 DNA reads TGTGCCAGCAGCTTGGATGGAGGGCGGCAAGAGACCCAGTACTTC. Based on the CDR3 plus reference TRBV5-4 and TRBJ2-5, the full variable domain is ETGVTQSPTHLIKTRGQQVTLRCSSQSGHNTVSWYQQALGQGPQFIFQYYREEENGRGNFPPRFSGLQFPNYSSELNVNALELDDSALYLCASSLDGGRQETQYFGPGTRLLVL.

The CDR3 DNA follows: TGTGCCAGCAGCTTATCGGCGGGGACGGCTACCTACGAGCAGTACTTC. It codes for CASSLSAGTATYEQYF. The V and J genes are TRBV7-2 and TRBJ2-7; D is possibly TRBD2 (6 bases). This CDR3 region has 16 residues. The V and J ends lost 2 bases and 2 bases respectively, with 16 bases between them. CDR1 and CDR2 from the germline V gene are SGHTA and FQGNSA. Filled out from reference TRBV7-2 and TRBJ2-7, the complete variable domain reads GAGVSQSPSNKVTEKGKDVELRCDPISGHTALYWYRQSLGQGLEFLIYFQGNSAPDKSGLPSDRFSAERTGGSVSTLTIQRTQQEDSAVYLCASSLSAGTATYEQYFGPGTRLTVT.

V and J are TRBV5-1 and TRBJ2-3; 8 nucleotides line up with TRBD1. This CDR3 spans 14 amino acids. The germline gives CDR1 SGHRS, CDR2 YFSETQ. The ends lost 3 bases at V and 2 bases at J; junction bases unmatched: 2. CDR3 region: CASSSDRATDTQYF. In nucleotides, the CDR3 is TGCGCCAGCAGCTCGGACAGGGCCACAGATACGCAGTATTTT.

V usage is TRBV19 and J usage is TRBJ2-6, with TRBD1 matching over 8 bases. This CDR3 is built from 19 residues. Looked up from germline, CDR1 is LNHDA and CDR2 is SQIVND (reference sequence). With V trimmed by 5 bases and J by 1 base, 13 bases remained unmatched. CDR3 DNA sequence: TGTGCCAGTAGTCCCCCGTTAGGCAGGGGGCAATCTGGGGCCAACGTCCTGACTTTC. Translation gives CASSPPLGRGQSGANVLTF.

The chain uses TRBV19 and TRBJ1-2; D is unresolved. Germline loops: CDR1 LNHDA, CDR2 SQIVND (reference sequence). Trimming removed 4 bases from V and 4 bases from J, with 13 bases in between. This CDR3 comprises 14 residues. CDR3 in DNA: TGTGCCAGTAGTAATTCTCCCGCAGGCTATGGCTACACCTTC. It codes for CASSNSPAGYGYTF.

The gene calls are TRBV11-2 and TRBJ2-5, with 8 bases matching TRBD2. Germline-derived CDR1 and CDR2 are SGHAT and FQNNGV. The CDR3 is made up of 17 amino acids. Trimming removed 2 bases from V and 5 bases from J; junction bases left unmatched: 13. In nucleotides, the CDR3 is TGTGCCAGCAGCTTACGGACTAGCCCCCGGGTCAGGGAGACCCAGTACTTC. This codes for CASSLRTSPRVRETQYF.